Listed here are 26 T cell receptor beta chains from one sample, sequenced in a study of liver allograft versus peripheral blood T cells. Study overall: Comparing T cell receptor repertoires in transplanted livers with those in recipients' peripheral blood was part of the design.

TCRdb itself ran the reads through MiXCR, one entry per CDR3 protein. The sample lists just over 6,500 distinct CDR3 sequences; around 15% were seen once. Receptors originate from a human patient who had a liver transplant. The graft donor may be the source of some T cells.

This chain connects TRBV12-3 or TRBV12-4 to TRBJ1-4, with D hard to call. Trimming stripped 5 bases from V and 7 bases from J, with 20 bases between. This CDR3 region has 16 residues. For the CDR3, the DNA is TGTGCCAGCAGTCCCCGTTCGGGTGTAGGGAGTGAAAAACTGTTTTTT. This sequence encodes CASSPRSGVGSEKLFF.

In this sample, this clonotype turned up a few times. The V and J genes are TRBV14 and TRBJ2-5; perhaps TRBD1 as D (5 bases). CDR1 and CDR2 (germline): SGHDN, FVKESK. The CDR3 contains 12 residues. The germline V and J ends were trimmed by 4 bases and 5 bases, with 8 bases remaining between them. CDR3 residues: CASSRGTETQYF. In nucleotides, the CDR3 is TGTGCCAGCAGCCGGGGCACGGAGACCCAGTACTTC.

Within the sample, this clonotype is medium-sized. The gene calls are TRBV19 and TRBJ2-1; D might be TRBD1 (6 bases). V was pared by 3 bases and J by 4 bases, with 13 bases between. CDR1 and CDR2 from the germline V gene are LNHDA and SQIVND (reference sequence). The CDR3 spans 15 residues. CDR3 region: CASSIFGGKYNEQFF. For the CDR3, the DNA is TGTGCCAGTAGTATTTTTGGGGGCAAGTACAATGAGCAGTTCTTC.

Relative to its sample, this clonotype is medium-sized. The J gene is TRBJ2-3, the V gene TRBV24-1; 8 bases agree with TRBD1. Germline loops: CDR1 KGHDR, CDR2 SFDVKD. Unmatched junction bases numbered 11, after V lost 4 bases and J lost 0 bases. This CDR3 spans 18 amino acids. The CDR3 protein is CATSEISWTGKSTDTQYF. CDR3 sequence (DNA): TGTGCCACCAGTGAAATTAGCTGGACAGGGAAGAGCACAGATACGCAGTATTTT.

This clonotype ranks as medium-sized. For the CDR3, the DNA is TGTGCCAGTGGGACCATAAGTGGAATTAACTATGGCTACACCTTC. Translating gives CASGTISGINYGYTF. The V and J genes are TRBV6-5 and TRBJ1-2; tentatively, D is TRBD1 (5 bases). CDR3 length: 15 amino acids. V shed 9 bases and J shed 1 base, with 18 bases lying between them. Looked up from germline, CDR1 is MNHEY and CDR2 is SVGAGI.

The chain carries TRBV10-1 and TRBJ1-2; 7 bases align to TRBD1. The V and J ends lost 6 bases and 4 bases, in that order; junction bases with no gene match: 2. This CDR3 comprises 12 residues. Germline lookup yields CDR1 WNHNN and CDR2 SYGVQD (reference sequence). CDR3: CASSRDSYGYTF. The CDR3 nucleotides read TGCGCCAGCAGCCGGGACAGCTATGGCTACACCTTC.

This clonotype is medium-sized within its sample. CDR3 amino acids: CASSSGRSPLHF. In nucleotides, the CDR3 is TGTGCCAGCAGTTCAGGGCGTTCACCCCTCCACTTT. The J gene is TRBJ1-6, the V gene TRBV28; TRBD1 might be the D (5 bases). Germline CDR1 reads MDHEN; CDR2 reads SYDVKM. The CDR3 runs 12 residues. V shed 4 bases and J shed 9 bases, with 7 bases lying between them.

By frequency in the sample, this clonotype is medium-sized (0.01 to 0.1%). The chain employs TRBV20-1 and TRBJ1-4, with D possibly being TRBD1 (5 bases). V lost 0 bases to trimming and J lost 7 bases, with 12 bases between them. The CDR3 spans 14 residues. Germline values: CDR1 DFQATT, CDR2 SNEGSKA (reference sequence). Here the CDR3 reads CSAREIGRGEKLFF. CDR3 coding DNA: TGCAGTGCTAGAGAGATAGGGAGGGGTGAAAAACTGTTTTTT.

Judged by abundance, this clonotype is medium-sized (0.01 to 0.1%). CDR3 region: CASSIVVGGKYEQYF. In nucleotides, the CDR3 is TGTGCCAGTAGTATAGTTGTCGGGGGAAAATACGAGCAGTACTTC. The gene calls are TRBV19 and TRBJ2-7; perhaps TRBD2 as D (6 bases). The V and J ends lost 1 base and 4 bases respectively, with 14 bases between them. Looked up from germline, CDR1 is LNHDA and CDR2 is SQIVND (reference sequence). The CDR3 runs 15 residues.

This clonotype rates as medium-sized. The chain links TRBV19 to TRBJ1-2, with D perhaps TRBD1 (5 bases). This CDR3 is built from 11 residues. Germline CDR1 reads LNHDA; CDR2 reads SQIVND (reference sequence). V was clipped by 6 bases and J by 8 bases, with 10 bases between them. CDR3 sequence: CASSKEGGYTF. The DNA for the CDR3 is TGTGCCAGTAGCAAGGAGGGGGGCTACACCTTC.

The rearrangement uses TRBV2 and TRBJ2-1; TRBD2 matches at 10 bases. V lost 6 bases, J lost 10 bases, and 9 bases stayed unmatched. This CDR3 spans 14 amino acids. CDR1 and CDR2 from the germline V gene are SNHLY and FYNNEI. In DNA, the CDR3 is TGTGCCAGCAGGAGGGCTAGCGGGGGCCCCGAGCAGTTCTTC. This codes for CASRRASGGPEQFF. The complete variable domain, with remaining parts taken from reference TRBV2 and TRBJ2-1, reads EPEVTQTPSHQVTQMGQEVILRCVPISNHLYFYWYRQILGQKVEFLVSFYNNEISEKSEIFDDQFSVERPDGSNFTLKIRSTKLEDSAMYFCASRRASGGPEQFFGPGTRLTVL.

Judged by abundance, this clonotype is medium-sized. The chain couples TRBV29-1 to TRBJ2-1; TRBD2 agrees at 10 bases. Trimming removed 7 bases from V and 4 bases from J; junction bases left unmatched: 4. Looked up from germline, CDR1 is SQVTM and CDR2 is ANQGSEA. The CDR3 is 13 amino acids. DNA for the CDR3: TGCAGCGCAACTAGCGGGGCGTACAATGAGCAGTTCTTC. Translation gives CSATSGAYNEQFF.

CDR3: CSARDPNVWTLYF. DNA of the CDR3: TGCAGTGCTAGAGATCCAAACGTGTGGACCTTATATTTT. The rearrangement uses TRBV20-1 and TRBJ1-3; no definite D call. Per germline, CDR1 DFQATT and CDR2 SNEGSKA (reference sequence). This CDR3 is 13 amino acids long. Trimming removed 0 bases from V and 14 bases from J, with 17 bases in between.

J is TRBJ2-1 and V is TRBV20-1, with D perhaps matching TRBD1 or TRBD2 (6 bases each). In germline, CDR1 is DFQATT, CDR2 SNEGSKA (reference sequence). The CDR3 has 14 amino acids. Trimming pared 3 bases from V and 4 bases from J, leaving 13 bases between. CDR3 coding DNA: TGCAGTGCTAGCGAGGGGGGAGGTTACAATGAGCAGTTCTTC. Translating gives CSASEGGGYNEQFF.

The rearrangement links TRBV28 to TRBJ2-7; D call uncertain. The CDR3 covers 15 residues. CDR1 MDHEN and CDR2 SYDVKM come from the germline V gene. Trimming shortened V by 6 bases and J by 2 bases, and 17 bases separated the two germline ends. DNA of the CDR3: TGTGCCAGCAGGTTCCGGGTCACCAGCACCTACGAGCAGTACTTC. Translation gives CASRFRVTSTYEQYF.

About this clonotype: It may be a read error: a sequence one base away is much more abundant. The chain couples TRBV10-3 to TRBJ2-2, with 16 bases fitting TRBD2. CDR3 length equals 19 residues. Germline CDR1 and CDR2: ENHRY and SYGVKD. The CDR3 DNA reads TGTGCCAGCAGTTACCCCGGCGGGACTAGCGGGAGGGCCGCCGGGGAGCTGTTTTTT. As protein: CASSYPGGTSGRAAGELFF.

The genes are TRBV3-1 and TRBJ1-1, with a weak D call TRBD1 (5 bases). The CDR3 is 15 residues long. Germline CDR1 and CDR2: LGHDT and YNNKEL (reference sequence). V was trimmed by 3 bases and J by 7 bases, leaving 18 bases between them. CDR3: CASSHTGGYGGEAFF. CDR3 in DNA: TGTGCCAGCAGCCACACGGGGGGGTACGGTGGTGAAGCTTTCTTT.

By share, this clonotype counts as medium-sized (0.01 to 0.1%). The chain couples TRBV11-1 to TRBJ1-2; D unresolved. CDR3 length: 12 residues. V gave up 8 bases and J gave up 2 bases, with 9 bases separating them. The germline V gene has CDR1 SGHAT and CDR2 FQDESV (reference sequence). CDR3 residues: CASGRLNYGYTF. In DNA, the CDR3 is TGTGCCAGCGGCAGACTGAACTATGGCTACACCTTC.

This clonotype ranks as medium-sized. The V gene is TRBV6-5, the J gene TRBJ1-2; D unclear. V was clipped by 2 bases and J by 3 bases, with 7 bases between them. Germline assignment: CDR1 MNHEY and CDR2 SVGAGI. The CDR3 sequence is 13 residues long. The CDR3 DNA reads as TGTGCCAGCAGTTACAGTGGCTACTATGGCTACACCTTC. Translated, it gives CASSYSGYYGYTF.

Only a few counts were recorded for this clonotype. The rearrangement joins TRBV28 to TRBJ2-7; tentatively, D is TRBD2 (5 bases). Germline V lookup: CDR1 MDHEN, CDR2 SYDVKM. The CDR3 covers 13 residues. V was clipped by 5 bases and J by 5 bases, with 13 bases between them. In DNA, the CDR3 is TGTGCCAGCAGTCGCCCCCCCGGGGACGAGCAGTACTTC. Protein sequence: CASSRPPGDEQYF.

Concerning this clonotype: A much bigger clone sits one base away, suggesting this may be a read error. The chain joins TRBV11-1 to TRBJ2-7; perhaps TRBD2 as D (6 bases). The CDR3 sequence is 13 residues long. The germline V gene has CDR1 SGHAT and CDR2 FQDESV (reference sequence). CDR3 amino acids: CASSKRDSYEQCF. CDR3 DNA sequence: TGTGCCAGCAGCAAACGGGACTCCTACGAGCAGTGCTTC. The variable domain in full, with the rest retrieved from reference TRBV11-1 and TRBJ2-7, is EAEVAQSPRYKITEKSQAVAFWCDPISGHATLYWYRQILGQGPELLVQFQDESVVDDSQLPKDRFSAERLKGVDSTLKIQPAELGDSAMYLCASSKRDSYEQCFGPGTRLTVT.

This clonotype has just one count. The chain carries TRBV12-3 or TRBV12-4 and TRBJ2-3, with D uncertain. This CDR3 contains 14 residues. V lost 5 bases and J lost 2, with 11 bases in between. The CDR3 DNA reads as TGTGCCAGCAGTCCCCTTGGGGACACAGATACGCAGTATTTT. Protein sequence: CASSPLGDTDTQYF.

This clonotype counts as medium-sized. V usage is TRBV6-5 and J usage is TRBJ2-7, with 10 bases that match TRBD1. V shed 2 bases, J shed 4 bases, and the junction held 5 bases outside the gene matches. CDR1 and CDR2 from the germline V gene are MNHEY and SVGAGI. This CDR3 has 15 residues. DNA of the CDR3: TGTGCCAGCAGTTACAGGGGGACAGGGGTGTACGAGCAGTACTTC. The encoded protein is CASSYRGTGVYEQYF.

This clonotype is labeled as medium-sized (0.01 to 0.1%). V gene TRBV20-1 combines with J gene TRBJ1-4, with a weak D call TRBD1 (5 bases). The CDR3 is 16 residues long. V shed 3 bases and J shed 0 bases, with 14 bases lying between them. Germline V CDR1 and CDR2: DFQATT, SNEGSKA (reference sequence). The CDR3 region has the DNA TGCAGTGCTAGGGGGCTCGGAAGGTCAACTAATGAAAAACTGTTTTTT. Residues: CSARGLGRSTNEKLFF.

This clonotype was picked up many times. CDR3 nucleotide sequence: TGCAGTGCTAGAGAGGGACAGGGTGGTTTAGGGTCACCCCTCCACTTT. Its translation: CSAREGQGGLGSPLHF. This chain uses TRBV20-1 with TRBJ1-6; TRBD1 aligns across 9 bases. This CDR3 contains 16 residues. The germline CDR1 and CDR2 sequences are DFQATT and SNEGSKA (reference sequence). V lost 0 bases, J lost 10 bases, and 10 bases stayed unmatched.

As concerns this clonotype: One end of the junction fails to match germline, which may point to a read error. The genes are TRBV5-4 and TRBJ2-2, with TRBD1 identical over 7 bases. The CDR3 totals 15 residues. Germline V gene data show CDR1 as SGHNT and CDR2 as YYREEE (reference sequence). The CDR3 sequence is CASSLDRRNNGELFF. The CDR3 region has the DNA TGTGCCAGCAGCCTGGACAGGAGGAACAACGGGGAGCTGTTTTTT.